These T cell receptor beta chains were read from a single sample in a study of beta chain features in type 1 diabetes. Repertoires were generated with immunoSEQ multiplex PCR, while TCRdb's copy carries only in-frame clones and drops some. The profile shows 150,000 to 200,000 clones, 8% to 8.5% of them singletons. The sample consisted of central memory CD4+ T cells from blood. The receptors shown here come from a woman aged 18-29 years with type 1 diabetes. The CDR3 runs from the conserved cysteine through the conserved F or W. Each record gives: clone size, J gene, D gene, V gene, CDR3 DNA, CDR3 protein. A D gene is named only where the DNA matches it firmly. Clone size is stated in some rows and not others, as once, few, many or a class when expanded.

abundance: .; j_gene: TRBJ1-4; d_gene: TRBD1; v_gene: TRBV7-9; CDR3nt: TGTGCCAGCAGCTTAGACAGGGGGGACGAAAAACTGTTTTTT; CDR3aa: CASSLDRGDEKLFF
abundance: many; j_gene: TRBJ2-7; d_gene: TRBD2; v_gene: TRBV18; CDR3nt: TGTGCCAGCTCACCGACTAGCGGGAGCCACGAGCAGTACTTC; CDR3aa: CASSPTSGSHEQYF
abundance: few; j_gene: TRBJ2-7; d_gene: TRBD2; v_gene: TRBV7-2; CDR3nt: TGTGCCAGCAGCCCGACTAGCGGACGGTACGAGCAGTACTTC; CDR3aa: CASSPTSGRYEQYF
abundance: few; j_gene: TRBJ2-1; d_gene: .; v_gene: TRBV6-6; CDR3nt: TGTGCCATCAGCCAACTAGCCCCCCTTGGAAATGAGCAGTTCTTC; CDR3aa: CAISQLAPLGNEQFF
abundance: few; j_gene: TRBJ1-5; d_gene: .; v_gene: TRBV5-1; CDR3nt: TGCGCCAGCAGCGTCGGCAATCAGCCCCAGCATTTT; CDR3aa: CASSVGNQPQHF
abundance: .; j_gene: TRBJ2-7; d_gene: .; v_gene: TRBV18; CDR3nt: TGTGCCAGCTCACCGTCGGAGGGGTCGAGCTACGAGCAGTACTTC; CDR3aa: CASSPSEGSSYEQYF
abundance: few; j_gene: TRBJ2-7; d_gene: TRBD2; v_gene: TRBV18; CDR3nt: TGTGCCAGCTCACCAGGCAGCGGGGGTTACGAGCAGTACTTC; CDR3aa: CASSPGSGGYEQYF
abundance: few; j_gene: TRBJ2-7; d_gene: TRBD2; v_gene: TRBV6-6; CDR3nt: TGTGCCAGCAGTTACAGCGGGGAGATCTACGAGCAGTACTTC; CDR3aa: CASSYSGEIYEQYF
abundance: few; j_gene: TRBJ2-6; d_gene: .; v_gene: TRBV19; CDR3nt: TGTGCCAGTAGTGCCACAGGAATCTCTGGGGCCAACGTCCTGACTTTC; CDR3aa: CASSATGISGANVLTF
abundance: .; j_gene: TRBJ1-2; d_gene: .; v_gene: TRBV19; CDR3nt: TGTGCCAGTAGTATCCCGGCTAGGAACTATGGCTACACCTTC; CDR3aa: CASSIPARNYGYTF
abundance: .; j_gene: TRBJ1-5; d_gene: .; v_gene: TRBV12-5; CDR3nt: TGTGCTAGTGGTTTAGCCGGGCCCCAGCATTTT; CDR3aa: CASGLAGPQHF
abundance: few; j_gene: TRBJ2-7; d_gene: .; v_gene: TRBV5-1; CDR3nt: TGCGCCAGCAGCTTGGCCGTGGGGGGGCTTTCCGAGCAGTACTTC; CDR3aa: CASSLAVGGLSEQYF
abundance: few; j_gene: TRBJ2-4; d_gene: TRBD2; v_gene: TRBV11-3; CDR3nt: TGTGCCAGCAGCTTAACACGGGGGGACATTCAGTACTTC; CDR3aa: CASSLTRGDIQYF
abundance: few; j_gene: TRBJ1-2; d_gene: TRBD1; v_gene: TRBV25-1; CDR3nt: TGTGCCAGCAGTGAAAGTTCTGTCAGGGGGCAGGGCTACACCTTC; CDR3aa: CASSESSVRGQGYTF
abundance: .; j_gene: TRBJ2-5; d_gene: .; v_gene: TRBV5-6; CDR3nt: TGTGCCAGCAGCTTGGGGGCGGGGGCCCTCCAAGAGACCCAGTACTTC; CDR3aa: CASSLGAGALQETQYF
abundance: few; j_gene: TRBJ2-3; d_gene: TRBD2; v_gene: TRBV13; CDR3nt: TGTGCCAGCAGCTTATCCGGACCGGTGGTGCCGGGGGGGGATACGCAGTATTTT; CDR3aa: CASSLSGPVVPGGDTQYF
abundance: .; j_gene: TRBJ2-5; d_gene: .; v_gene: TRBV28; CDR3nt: TGTGCCAGCAGCGACAGGTTATATACGAAGACCCAGTACTTC; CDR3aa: CASSDRLYTKTQYF
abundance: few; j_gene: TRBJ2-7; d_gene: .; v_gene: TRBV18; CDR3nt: TGTGCCAGCTCACTCTGGACAGAGGGTTTGGGGGAGCAGTACTTC; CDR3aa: CASSLWTEGLGEQYF
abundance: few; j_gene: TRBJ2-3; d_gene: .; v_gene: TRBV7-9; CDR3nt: TGTGCCAGCAGCCGATTAGCGGTTTCCCTCCCAGATACGCAGTATTTT; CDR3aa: CASSRLAVSLPDTQYF
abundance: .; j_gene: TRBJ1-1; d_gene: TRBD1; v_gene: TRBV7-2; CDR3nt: TGTGCCAGCAGCCCGGGACAGGGGCTTGAAGCTTTCTTT; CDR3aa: CASSPGQGLEAFF
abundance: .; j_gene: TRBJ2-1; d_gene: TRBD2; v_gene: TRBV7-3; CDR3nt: TGTGCCAGCAGCTCCAGGACTAGCGGAGGCAATGAGCAGTTCTTC; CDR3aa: CASSSRTSGGNEQFF
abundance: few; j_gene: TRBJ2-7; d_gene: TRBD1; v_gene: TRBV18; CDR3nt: TGTGCCAGCTCGCAGACAGGGACCTACGAGCAGTACTTC; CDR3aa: CASSQTGTYEQYF
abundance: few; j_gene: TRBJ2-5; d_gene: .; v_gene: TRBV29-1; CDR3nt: TGCAGCGTTGAGCCCCTAGAGCGAACCCAGTACTTC; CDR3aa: CSVEPLERTQYF
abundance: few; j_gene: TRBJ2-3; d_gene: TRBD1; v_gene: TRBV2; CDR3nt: TGTGCCAGCAATCTTCCAGGGGGCGGCACAGATACGCAGTATTTT; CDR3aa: CASNLPGGGTDTQYF
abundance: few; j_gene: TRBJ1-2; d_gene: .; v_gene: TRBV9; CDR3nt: TGTGCCAGCAGCGTAGGCGATCGGGTGGACTATGGCTACACCTTC; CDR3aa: CASSVGDRVDYGYTF
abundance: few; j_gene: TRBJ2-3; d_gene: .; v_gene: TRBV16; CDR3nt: TGTGCCAGCAGCGCTCGGGGTCGTATCACAGATACGCAGTATTTT; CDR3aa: CASSARGRITDTQYF
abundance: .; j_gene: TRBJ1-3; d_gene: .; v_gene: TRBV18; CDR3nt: TGTGCCAGCTCACCTGGGACACCCGACTCTGGAAACACCATATATTTT; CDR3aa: CASSPGTPDSGNTIYF
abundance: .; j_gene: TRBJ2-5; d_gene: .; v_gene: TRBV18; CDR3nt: TGTGCCAGCTCACCAGACAAGGAGACCCAGTACTTC; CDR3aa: CASSPDKETQYF
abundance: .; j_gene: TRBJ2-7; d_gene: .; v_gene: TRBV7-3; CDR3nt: TGTGCCAGCAGCTTAAGTCAGGGACATTACGAGCAGTACTTC; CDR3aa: CASSLSQGHYEQYF
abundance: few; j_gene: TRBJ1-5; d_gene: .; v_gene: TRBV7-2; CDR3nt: TGTGCCAGCAGCTCCCTCGGTCAGCCCCAGCATTTT; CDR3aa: CASSSLGQPQHF
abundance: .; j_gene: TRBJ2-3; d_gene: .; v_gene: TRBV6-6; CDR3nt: TGTGCCAGCAGTTCCCAAGATACGCAGTATTTT; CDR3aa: CASSSQDTQYF
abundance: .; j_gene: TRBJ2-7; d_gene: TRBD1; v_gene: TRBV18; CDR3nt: TGTGCCAGCTCACCACCCGGGACAGGGGGCTCCTACGAGCAGTACTTC; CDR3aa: CASSPPGTGGSYEQYF
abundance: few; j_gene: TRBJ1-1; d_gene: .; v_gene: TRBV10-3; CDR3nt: TGTGCCATCCAGGGTGAAGCGAACACTGAAGCTTTCTTT; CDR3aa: CAIQGEANTEAFF
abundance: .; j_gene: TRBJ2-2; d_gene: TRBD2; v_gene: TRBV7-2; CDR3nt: TGTGCCAGCAGACCACTAGCGGGGGGAGGACCGGGGGAGCTGTTTTTT; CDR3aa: CASRPLAGGGPGELFF
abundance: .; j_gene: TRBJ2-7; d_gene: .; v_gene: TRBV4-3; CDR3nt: TGCGCCAGCAGCCAAGATGTCCAGGCCGGCTACGAGCAGTACTTC; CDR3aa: CASSQDVQAGYEQYF
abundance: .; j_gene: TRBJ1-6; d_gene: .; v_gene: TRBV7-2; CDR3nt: TGTGCCAGCCGGGAGGGGTACCATAATTCACCCCTCCACTTT; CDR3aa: CASREGYHNSPLHF
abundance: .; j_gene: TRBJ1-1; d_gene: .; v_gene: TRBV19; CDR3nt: TGTGCCAGTTTACAGGTGAACACTGAAGCTTTCTTT; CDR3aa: CASLQVNTEAFF
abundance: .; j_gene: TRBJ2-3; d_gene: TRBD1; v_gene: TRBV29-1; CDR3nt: TGCAGCGTTGAGCTCAGGGGGCAAGATACGCAGTATTTT; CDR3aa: CSVELRGQDTQYF
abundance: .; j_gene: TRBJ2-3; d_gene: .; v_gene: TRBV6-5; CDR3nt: TGTGCCAGCAGTTACGGGCCTAGCACAGATACGCAGTATTTT; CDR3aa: CASSYGPSTDTQYF
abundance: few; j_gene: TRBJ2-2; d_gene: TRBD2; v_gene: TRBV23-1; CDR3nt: TGCGCCAGCGGGGGTTACAGGGAAGGCCTAGCGGGCGGAGACACCGGGGAGCTGTTTTTT; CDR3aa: CASGGYREGLAGGDTGELFF
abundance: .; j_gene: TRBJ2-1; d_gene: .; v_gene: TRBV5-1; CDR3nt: TGCGCCAGCAGCTTGGGCGGGAAATCCTACAATGAGCAGTTCTTC; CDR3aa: CASSLGGKSYNEQFF
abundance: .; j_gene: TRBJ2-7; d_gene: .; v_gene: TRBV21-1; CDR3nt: TGTGCCAGCAGCAAAGGCGTATCCTACGAGCAGTACTTC; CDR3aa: CASSKGVSYEQYF
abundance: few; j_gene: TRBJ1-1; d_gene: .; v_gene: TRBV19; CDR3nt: TGTGCCAGTAACTCGCAGGGAAGAATCACTGAAGCTTTCTTT; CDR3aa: CASNSQGRITEAFF
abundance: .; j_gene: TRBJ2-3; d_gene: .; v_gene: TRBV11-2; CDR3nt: TGTGCCAGCAGCCCCTTCCGGGCTAGCAGGACAGATACGCAGTATTTT; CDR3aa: CASSPFRASRTDTQYF
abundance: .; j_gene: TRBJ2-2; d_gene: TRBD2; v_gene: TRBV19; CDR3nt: TGTGCCAGTAGGACTAGCGGGGTGAACACCGGGGAGCTGTTTTTT; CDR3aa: CASRTSGVNTGELFF
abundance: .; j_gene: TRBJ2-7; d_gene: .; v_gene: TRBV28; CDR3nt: TGTGCCAGCAGTCCGACGGGGATCTACGAGCAGTACTTC; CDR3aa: CASSPTGIYEQYF
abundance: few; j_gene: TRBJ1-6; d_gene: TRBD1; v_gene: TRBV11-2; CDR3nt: TGTGCCAGCAGCTCTGGGACAGCGAATTCACCCCTCCACTTT; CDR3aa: CASSSGTANSPLHF
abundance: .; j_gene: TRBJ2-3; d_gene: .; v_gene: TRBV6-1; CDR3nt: TGTGCCAGCAGTACAGGGCAAACAGATACGCAGTATTTT; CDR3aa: CASSTGQTDTQYF
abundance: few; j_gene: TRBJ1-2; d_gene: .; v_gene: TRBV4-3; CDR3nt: TGCGCCAGCAGCCAACCTACAGGGTTGGGCGGCTACACCTTC; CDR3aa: CASSQPTGLGGYTF
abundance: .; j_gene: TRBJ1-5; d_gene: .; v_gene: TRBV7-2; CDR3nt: TGTGCCAGCAGCTTATCTAGGCCATCCCCTCAGCCCCAGCATTTT; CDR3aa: CASSLSRPSPQPQHF
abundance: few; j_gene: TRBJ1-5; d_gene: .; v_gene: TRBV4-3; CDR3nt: TGCGCCAGCAGCCAAGGGGGGGGAAAGAGTCAGCCCCAGCATTTT; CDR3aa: CASSQGGGKSQPQHF
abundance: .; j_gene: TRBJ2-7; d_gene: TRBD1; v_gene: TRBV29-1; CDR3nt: TGCAGCGCCCGGGACAGGGTCTACGAGCAGTACTTC; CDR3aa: CSARDRVYEQYF